Listed below are T cell receptor beta chains from one sample, sequenced in a study of blood T cells in healthy people across ages. TCRdb redid the calling of the 5' RACE reads with MiXCR, one entry per CDR3 protein. The sample lists 1.5 million to 2 million distinct CDR3 sequences; less than 50% were seen once. Sequencing was carried out using blood. Receptors were obtained from a middle-aged woman in good health. The CDR3 runs from the conserved cysteine through the conserved F or W. Each record gives: V gene, clone size, D gene, J gene, CDR3 DNA, CDR3 protein. D genes are given only for firm matches. Rows may omit the clone size; those that give it use once, few, many or a size class.

V gene: TRBV6-5
clone size: -
D gene: -
J gene: TRBJ2-3
CDR3 DNA: TGTGCCAGCAGCCTCACGCGGGGTTATACGCAGTATTTT
CDR3 protein: CASSLTRGYTQYF

V gene: TRBV9
clone size: -
D gene: TRBD1
J gene: TRBJ2-7
CDR3 DNA: TGTGCCAGCAGCGTAGTTTCGACAGGGGGCGAGCAGTACTTC
CDR3 protein: CASSVVSTGGEQYF

V gene: TRBV7-2
clone size: -
D gene: -
J gene: TRBJ2-1
CDR3 DNA: TGTGCCAGCAGCACAACGGGGGGCCCCTCCTACAATGAGCAGTTCTTC
CDR3 protein: CASSTTGGPSYNEQFF

V gene: TRBV7-2
clone size: -
D gene: -
J gene: TRBJ1-1
CDR3 DNA: TGTGCCAGTAACAGGGCGGGGAACACTGAAGCTTTCTTT
CDR3 protein: CASNRAGNTEAFF

V gene: TRBV6-2/TRBV6-3
clone size: -
D gene: -
J gene: TRBJ2-3
CDR3 DNA: TGTGCCAGCCGGATTTTCTCGAGACGGCGGGCCGATACGCAGTATTTT
CDR3 protein: CASRIFSRRRADTQYF

V gene: TRBV7-2
clone size: -
D gene: -
J gene: TRBJ2-1
CDR3 DNA: TGTGTCAGCAGCCGGGGGCTGGTGCGACAGGTGGACAATGAGCAGTTCTTC
CDR3 protein: CVSSRGLVRQVDNEQFF

V gene: TRBV7-2
clone size: -
D gene: -
J gene: TRBJ2-1
CDR3 DNA: TGTGCCAGCAGCTTACGCAGGGGACCCTACAATGAGCAGTTCTTC
CDR3 protein: CASSLRRGPYNEQFF

V gene: TRBV14
clone size: -
D gene: TRBD2
J gene: TRBJ2-1
CDR3 DNA: TGTGCCAGCAGCATTAGCGGGGGGGCCACTCGGAATGAGCAGTTCTTC
CDR3 protein: CASSISGGATRNEQFF

V gene: TRBV6-5
clone size: -
D gene: -
J gene: TRBJ2-7
CDR3 DNA: TGTGCCAGCAGTTACGGGGGCGCCGCTTACAATGAGCAGTACTTC
CDR3 protein: CASSYGGAAYNEQYF

V gene: TRBV7-9
clone size: -
D gene: -
J gene: TRBJ1-4
CDR3 DNA: TGTGCCAGCAGCTCGGAGGGCAGGTTTATTAATGAAAAACTGTTTTTT
CDR3 protein: CASSSEGRFINEKLFF

V gene: TRBV20-1
clone size: -
D gene: TRBD1
J gene: TRBJ2-7
CDR3 DNA: TGCAGTGCTAGAGTGGGGGTCAGGGGGCGGCCCTACGAGCAGTACTTC
CDR3 protein: CSARVGVRGRPYEQYF

V gene: TRBV20-1
clone size: -
D gene: TRBD2
J gene: TRBJ2-1
CDR3 DNA: TGCAGTGCTACGGGGCGGGACTACTCCTACAATGAGCAGTTCTTC
CDR3 protein: CSATGRDYSYNEQFF

V gene: TRBV9
clone size: few
D gene: -
J gene: TRBJ2-1
CDR3 DNA: TGTGCCAGTAGCGTAGGACAGAGAGCCTACAATGAGCAGTTCTTC
CDR3 protein: CASSVGQRAYNEQFF

V gene: TRBV29-1
clone size: -
D gene: -
J gene: TRBJ2-3
CDR3 DNA: -
CDR3 protein: CSVARGAADTRYF

V gene: TRBV7-9
clone size: -
D gene: TRBD2
J gene: TRBJ2-1
CDR3 DNA: TGTGCCAGCAGCCAGCCCCGCGGGGGGCCACCGAGCTCCTACAATGAGCAGTTCTTC
CDR3 protein: CASSQPRGGPPSSYNEQFF

V gene: TRBV20-1
clone size: -
D gene: TRBD2
J gene: TRBJ2-1
CDR3 DNA: TGCAGTGCGCCGCCACCGATGACTAGCGGGGGGGTTGAGCAGTTCTTC
CDR3 protein: CSAPPPMTSGGVEQFF

V gene: TRBV7-7
clone size: -
D gene: TRBD2
J gene: TRBJ2-5
CDR3 DNA: TGTGCTAGCAGCTTATTAGCGGGGGGGCCGAACCAAGAGACCCAGTACTTC
CDR3 protein: CASSLLAGGPNQETQYF

V gene: TRBV7-8
clone size: -
D gene: TRBD1
J gene: TRBJ1-4
CDR3 DNA: TGTGCCAGCAGCTCCCCCGGGACAGGCCGTTCGCGGTATGAAAAACTGTTTTTT
CDR3 protein: CASSSPGTGRSRYEKLFF

V gene: TRBV24-1
clone size: -
D gene: -
J gene: TRBJ1-5
CDR3 DNA: TGTGCCACCAGTGATGTTAGGGGGTCTCAGCCCCAGCATTTT
CDR3 protein: CATSDVRGSQPQHF

V gene: TRBV6-2/TRBV6-3
clone size: once
D gene: TRBD1
J gene: TRBJ2-6
CDR3 DNA: TGTGCCAGCAGTTACTCGACAGGGGGCACCGGACCTGGGGCCAACGTCCTGACTTTC
CDR3 protein: CASSYSTGGTGPGANVLTF

V gene: TRBV18
clone size: -
D gene: -
J gene: TRBJ2-1
CDR3 DNA: TGTGCCAGCTCACCACCGAGTCGGGAGAATGAGCAGTTCTTC
CDR3 protein: CASSPPSRENEQFF

V gene: TRBV7-9
clone size: few
D gene: -
J gene: TRBJ1-2
CDR3 DNA: TGTGCCAGCAGCTTAGGCACCTACACCTTC
CDR3 protein: CASSLGTYTF

V gene: TRBV7-3
clone size: -
D gene: -
J gene: TRBJ2-5
CDR3 DNA: TGTGCCAGCAGCTTCCCAACTAATTCCTACAATAAGCAGTACTTC
CDR3 protein: CASSFPTNSYNKQYF

V gene: TRBV13
clone size: -
D gene: TRBD1
J gene: TRBJ1-1
CDR3 DNA: TGTGCCAGCAGCTTACCGGACAGGGGGGGGACTGAAGCTTTCTTT
CDR3 protein: CASSLPDRGGTEAFF

V gene: TRBV12-3/TRBV12-4
clone size: -
D gene: -
J gene: TRBJ2-5
CDR3 DNA: TGTGCCAGCAGTTTAGATCTTCCGTTGTATGCTCAAGAGACCCAGTACTTC
CDR3 protein: CASSLDLPLYAQETQYF

V gene: TRBV28
clone size: -
D gene: -
J gene: TRBJ2-7
CDR3 DNA: TGTGCCAGCAGTTCGTCCGGACAGCCCACCTACGAGCAGTACTTC
CDR3 protein: CASSSSGQPTYEQYF

V gene: TRBV29-1
clone size: -
D gene: TRBD1
J gene: TRBJ2-1
CDR3 DNA: TGCAGCATTTTTGGGACAGGATACAATGAGCAGTTCTTC
CDR3 protein: CSIFGTGYNEQFF

V gene: TRBV11-1
clone size: few
D gene: -
J gene: TRBJ2-3
CDR3 DNA: TGTGCCAGCAGCTTAATAAGGGACGGCTTTGTAACGCAGTATTTT
CDR3 protein: CASSLIRDGFVTQYF

V gene: TRBV20-1
clone size: -
D gene: TRBD2
J gene: TRBJ2-5
CDR3 DNA: TGCAGTGCCCCTGGGACTAGCGGGGCGGAGACCCAGTACTTC
CDR3 protein: CSAPGTSGAETQYF

V gene: TRBV10-3
clone size: -
D gene: TRBD2
J gene: TRBJ2-3
CDR3 DNA: TGTGCCATCAGTCAACTAGCGGGGGGGCTGACAGATACGCAGTATTTT
CDR3 protein: CAISQLAGGLTDTQYF

V gene: TRBV15
clone size: -
D gene: TRBD1
J gene: TRBJ2-7
CDR3 DNA: TGTGCCACCAGCAGATCGGGACAGGCTAATAGGTACTTC
CDR3 protein: CATSRSGQANRYF

V gene: TRBV7-7
clone size: few
D gene: TRBD1
J gene: TRBJ2-5
CDR3 DNA: TGTGCTAGCAGCCCGGACAGGGGTGGGAAGACCCAGTACTTC
CDR3 protein: CASSPDRGGKTQYF

V gene: TRBV11-2
clone size: -
D gene: -
J gene: TRBJ1-6
CDR3 DNA: TGTGCCAGCAGCTACCGAGACAGCTTTTATAATTCACCCCTCCACTTT
CDR3 protein: CASSYRDSFYNSPLHF

V gene: TRBV12-3/TRBV12-4
clone size: -
D gene: TRBD1
J gene: TRBJ1-5
CDR3 DNA: TGTGCCAGCAGTTTTGACAGGGGTTATAGCAATCAGCCCCAGCATTTT
CDR3 protein: CASSFDRGYSNQPQHF

V gene: TRBV5-6
clone size: once
D gene: -
J gene: TRBJ2-4
CDR3 DNA: TGTGCCAGCAGCCTAAACGGGGGGCGTTTAGCCAAAAACATTCAGTACTTC
CDR3 protein: CASSLNGGRLAKNIQYF

V gene: TRBV7-2
clone size: -
D gene: TRBD2
J gene: TRBJ2-1
CDR3 DNA: TGTGCCAGCAGCCGATCGGGGGGGAACAATGAGCAGTTCTTC
CDR3 protein: CASSRSGGNNEQFF

V gene: TRBV28
clone size: few
D gene: -
J gene: TRBJ2-5
CDR3 DNA: TGTGCCAGCAGTTTAATAGAGCCACAGGAGACCCAGTACTTC
CDR3 protein: CASSLIEPQETQYF

V gene: TRBV14
clone size: -
D gene: -
J gene: TRBJ2-7
CDR3 DNA: TGTGCCAGCAGCCAACTCCTTCTTAGCGAGCAGTACTTC
CDR3 protein: CASSQLLLSEQYF

V gene: TRBV9
clone size: -
D gene: -
J gene: TRBJ1-2
CDR3 DNA: TGTGCCAGCAGCGCCGGACAGTCCTCCGGCACCTTC
CDR3 protein: CASSAGQSSGTF

V gene: TRBV5-1
clone size: -
D gene: -
J gene: TRBJ2-7
CDR3 DNA: TGCGCCAGCAGCCTCGGAGAGGGGAGGTACGAGCAGTACTTC
CDR3 protein: CASSLGEGRYEQYF

V gene: TRBV7-2
clone size: few
D gene: -
J gene: TRBJ2-5
CDR3 DNA: TGTGCCAGCAGCTTAGAGTGGGTCCAAGAGACCCAGTACTTC
CDR3 protein: CASSLEWVQETQYF

V gene: TRBV11-2
clone size: few
D gene: -
J gene: TRBJ2-7
CDR3 DNA: TGTGCCAGCAGCTCCTGGACAGAGGCCTACGAGCAGTACTTC
CDR3 protein: CASSSWTEAYEQYF